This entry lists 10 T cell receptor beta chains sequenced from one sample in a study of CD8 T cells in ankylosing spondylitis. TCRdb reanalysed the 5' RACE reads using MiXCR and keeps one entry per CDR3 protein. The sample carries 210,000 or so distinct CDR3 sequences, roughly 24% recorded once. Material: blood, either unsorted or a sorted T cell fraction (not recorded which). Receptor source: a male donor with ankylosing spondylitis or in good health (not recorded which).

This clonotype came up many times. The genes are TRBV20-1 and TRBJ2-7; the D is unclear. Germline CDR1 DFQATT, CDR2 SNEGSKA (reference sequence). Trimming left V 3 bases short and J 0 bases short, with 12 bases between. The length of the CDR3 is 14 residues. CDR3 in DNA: TGCAGTGCTAGTGGAGCGAGAAGCTCCTACGAGCAGTACTTC. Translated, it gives CSASGARSSYEQYF.

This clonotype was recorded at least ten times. In nucleotides, the CDR3 is TGCGCCAGCAGCCAAGATGTGGACAGGGGCTATGGCTACACCTTC. This gives the protein CASSQDVDRGYGYTF. This sequence joins TRBV4-1 and TRBJ1-2; 9 nucleotides agree with TRBD1. J lost 4 bases, V lost 0 bases, and 3 bases had no gene match. Looked up from germline, CDR1 is MGHRA and CDR2 is YSYEKL. The CDR3 length is 15 residues.

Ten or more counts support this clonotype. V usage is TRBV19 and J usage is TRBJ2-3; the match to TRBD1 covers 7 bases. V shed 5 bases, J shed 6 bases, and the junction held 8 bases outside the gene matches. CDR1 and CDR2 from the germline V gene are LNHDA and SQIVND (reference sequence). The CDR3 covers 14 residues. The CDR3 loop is CASSVDRARDTQYF. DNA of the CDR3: TGTGCCAGTAGTGTCGACAGGGCAAGGGATACGCAGTATTTT.

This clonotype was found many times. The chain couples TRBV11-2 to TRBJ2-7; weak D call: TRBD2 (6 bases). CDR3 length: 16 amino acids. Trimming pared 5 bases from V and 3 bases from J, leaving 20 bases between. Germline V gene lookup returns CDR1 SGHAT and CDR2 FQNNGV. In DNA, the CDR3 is TGTGCCAGCAGCCCAAGGGGTTCCGGGAGACTCTACGAGCAGTACTTC. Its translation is CASSPRGSGRLYEQYF. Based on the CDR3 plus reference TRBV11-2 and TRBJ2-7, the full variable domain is EAGVAQSPRYKIIEKRQSVAFWCNPISGHATLYWYQQILGQGPKLLIQFQNNGVVDDSQLPKDRFSAERLKGVDSTLKIQPAKLEDSAVYLCASSPRGSGRLYEQYFGPGTRLTVT.

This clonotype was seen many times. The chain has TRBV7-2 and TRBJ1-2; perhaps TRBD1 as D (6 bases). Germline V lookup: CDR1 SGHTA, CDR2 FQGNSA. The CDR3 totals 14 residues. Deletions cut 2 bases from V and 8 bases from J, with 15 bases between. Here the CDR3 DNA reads TGTGCCAGCAGCTTACAAGAAGGGGGTCGCGGCTACACCTTC. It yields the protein CASSLQEGGRGYTF.

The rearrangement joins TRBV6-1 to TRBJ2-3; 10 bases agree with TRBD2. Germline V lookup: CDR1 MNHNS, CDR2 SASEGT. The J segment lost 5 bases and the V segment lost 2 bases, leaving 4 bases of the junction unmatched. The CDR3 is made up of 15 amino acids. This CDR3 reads CASSEMPSGRDTQYF. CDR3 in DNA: TGTGCCAGCAGTGAAATGCCTAGCGGGAGAGATACGCAGTATTTT.

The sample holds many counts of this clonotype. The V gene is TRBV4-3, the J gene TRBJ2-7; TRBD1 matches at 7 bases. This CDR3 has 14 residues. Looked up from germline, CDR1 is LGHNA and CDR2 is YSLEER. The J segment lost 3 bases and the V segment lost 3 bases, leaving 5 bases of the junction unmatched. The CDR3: CASSQETGYYEQYF. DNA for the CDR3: TGCGCCAGCAGCCAGGAGACAGGGTACTACGAGCAGTACTTC.

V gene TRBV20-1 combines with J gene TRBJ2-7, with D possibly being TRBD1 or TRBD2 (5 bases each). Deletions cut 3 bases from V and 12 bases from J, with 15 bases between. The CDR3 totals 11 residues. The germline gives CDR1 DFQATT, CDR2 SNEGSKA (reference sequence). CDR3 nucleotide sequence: TGCAGTGCTAGCGGGACCTTGGACCCGTACTTC. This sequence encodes CSASGTLDPYF.

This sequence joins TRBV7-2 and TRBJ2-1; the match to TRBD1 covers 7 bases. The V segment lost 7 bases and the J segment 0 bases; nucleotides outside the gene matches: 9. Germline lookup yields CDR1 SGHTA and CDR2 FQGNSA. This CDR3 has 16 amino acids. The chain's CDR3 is CASKTVRGFSYNEQFF. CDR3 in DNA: TGTGCCAGCAAAACTGTCAGGGGGTTCTCCTACAATGAGCAGTTCTTC.

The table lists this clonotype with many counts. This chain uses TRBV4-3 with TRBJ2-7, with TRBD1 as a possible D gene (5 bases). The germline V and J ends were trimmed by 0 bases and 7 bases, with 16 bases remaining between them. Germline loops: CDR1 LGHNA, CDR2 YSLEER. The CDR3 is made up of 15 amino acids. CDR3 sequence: CASSQDPARAQEQYF. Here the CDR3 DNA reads TGCGCCAGCAGCCAAGATCCCGCCAGGGCACAAGAGCAGTACTTC.